Each of the 6 T cell receptor beta chains below was sequenced from the same sample in a study of T cells in Graves' hyperthyroidism and ophthalmopathy. The investigators amplified TCR beta CDR3 regions from RNA transcripts. The primer set for the first-round RT-PCR of the TCR CDR3 was HTBI. A single record per CDR3 protein comes from TCRdb applying MiXCR to the multiplex PCR reads. The profile shows a few hundred thousand distinct CDR3 sequences, 20% to 25% of them singletons. The specimen was blood. The receptor set was obtained from a man aged 18 to 30 with Graves' hyperthyroidism.

The sample holds many counts of this clonotype. The chain links TRBV5-1 to TRBJ1-5; D ambiguous. CDR3 length equals 16 residues. Trimming stripped 0 bases from V and 5 bases from J, with 15 bases between. Germline-derived CDR1 and CDR2 are SGHRS and YFSETQ. The CDR3 loop is CASSLAGALCDQPQHF. In DNA form, the CDR3 reads TGCGCCAGCAGCTTGGCCGGAGCCTTATGTGATCAGCCCCAGCATTTT.

The V and J genes are TRBV6-1 and TRBJ2-7; tentative D call: TRBD2 (5 bases). The germline gives CDR1 MNHNS, CDR2 SASEGT. This CDR3 has 16 residues. The germline V and J ends were trimmed by 5 bases and 0 bases, with 17 bases remaining between them. CDR3 sequence (DNA): TGTGCCAGCAGTCCCGCCGCCCAGCGGCACTCCTACGAGCAGTACTTC. This gives the protein CASSPAAQRHSYEQYF.

The chain combines TRBV4-1 with TRBJ2-7, with unresolved D. The germline V gene has CDR1 MGHRA and CDR2 YSYEKL. CDR3 length: 12 residues. The V and J ends lost 1 base and 6 bases respectively, with 7 bases between them. CDR3 residues: CASSQGSVEQYF. The CDR3, as DNA: TGCGCCAGCAGCCAAGGCTCGGTCGAGCAGTACTTC.

This clonotype was seen many times. The genes are TRBV6-5 and TRBJ1-1; 9 bases are a match to TRBD1. V gave up 4 bases and J gave up 4 bases; unmatched junction bases: 7. There are 15 residues in the CDR3. CDR1 and CDR2 (germline): MNHEY, SVGAGI. The DNA of the CDR3 is TGTGCCAGCAGTTTCTCGACAGGGGGGGGCACTGAAGCTTTCTTT. It yields the protein CASSFSTGGGTEAFF.

This clonotype has a count of ten or more. This chain connects TRBV28 to TRBJ1-5; D remains ambiguous. Germline-derived CDR1 and CDR2 are MDHEN and SYDVKM. Trimming cost V 3 bases and J 0 bases, with 12 bases left between them. This CDR3 has 16 amino acids. The CDR3 reads CASSFHRGNSNQPQHF. The CDR3 DNA sequence: TGTGCCAGCAGTTTTCATCGGGGAAATAGCAATCAGCCCCAGCATTTT.

The chain joins TRBV6-1 to TRBJ1-5; TRBD1 is a possible D gene (6 bases). CDR3 length: 13 amino acids. Germline V gene data show CDR1 as MNHNS and CDR2 as SASEGT. The V gene lost 8 bases and the J gene lost 5 bases, with 13 bases spanning the gap. This CDR3 is CASEDSPYQPQHF. As DNA, the CDR3 is TGTGCCAGCGAGGACAGCCCCTATCAGCCCCAGCATTTT.